The clone carrying this T cell receptor beta chain was recorded a few times. Its antigen is not known. The V gene lost 4 bases and the J gene lost 6 bases, with 16 bases spanning the gap. Looked up from germline, CDR1 is ENHRY and CDR2 is SYGVKD. CDR3 size: 14 residues. The data are from a study of beta chain features in type 1 diabetes. Across the whole study: Patients were similar to healthy donors in age and gender (as well as in cell yields). All samples combined gave roughly 100,000,000 sorted cells for examination. Study findings and constraints: Shorter TCRB CDR3s, moderately but significantly so, marked every one of the four CD4+ subsets in Type 1 diabetes patients. VDJ junctions from patients with type 1 diabetes contained fewer insertions and more deletions.

Expressed TCRB transcripts were sequenced, since all the RNA that had been isolated was reverse transcribed. Data came from immunoSEQ multiplex PCR; TCRdb stores just in-frame clones and leaves some out. Of hundreds of thousands of clones in the sample, over 65% are singletons; the top ten hold roughly 0.048%. The V call is TRBV10-3, the J call TRBJ2-7; D may correspond to TRBD1 or TRBD2 (5 bases each). Sequencing was performed on naive CD4+ T cells from blood. The TCR comes from a man aged 30-40 years in good health. The CDR3 is CAISGGYGQSEQYF. In DNA, the CDR3 is TGTGCCATCAGTGGGGGGTATGGGCAGAGCGAGCAGTACTTC.